A selection of T cell receptor beta chains follows, all from one sample in a study of cytomegalovirus exposure and HLA in healthy donors. Assay used: immunoSEQ multiplex PCR; TCRdb lists only in-frame clones, some missing. There are 91,000 or so clones in the sample, with 3.4% held by the top ten. Material for sequencing was PBMCs. These receptors were obtained from a woman aged 25 to 39 in good health and CMV-seronegative. The conserved cysteine and the conserved F or W are not part of the CDR3 here. A D gene is named only where the DNA matches it firmly.

v_call: TRBV9; j_call: TRBJ2-6; d_call: TRBD1; cdr3_aa: ASSVAIQGETGANVLT
v_call: TRBV7-3; j_call: TRBJ2-3; d_call: -; cdr3_aa: ASSLSREDTQY
v_call: TRBV19; j_call: TRBJ2-5; d_call: -; cdr3_aa: ASRQESGTQY
v_call: TRBV28; j_call: TRBJ2-7; d_call: -; cdr3_aa: ASSQNYEQY
v_call: TRBV6-1; j_call: TRBJ2-7; d_call: TRBD1; cdr3_aa: ASIETGDSYEQY
v_call: TRBV19; j_call: TRBJ1-5; d_call: -; cdr3_aa: ASSIEGAHYSNQPQH
v_call: TRBV30; j_call: TRBJ1-2; d_call: -; cdr3_aa: AWSVGSRVAGYT
v_call: TRBV18; j_call: TRBJ1-1; d_call: -; cdr3_aa: ASSPGVNTEAF
v_call: TRBV10-3; j_call: TRBJ1-1; d_call: -; cdr3_aa: AISESPTAENTEAF
v_call: TRBV27; j_call: TRBJ1-1; d_call: -; cdr3_aa: ASSRPSGAEAF
v_call: TRBV2; j_call: TRBJ1-1; d_call: -; cdr3_aa: ASSVSLNTEAF
v_call: TRBV7-9; j_call: TRBJ2-7; d_call: TRBD2; cdr3_aa: ASSPGLAGGRSYEQY
v_call: TRBV7-6; j_call: TRBJ2-7; d_call: TRBD1; cdr3_aa: ASSQRGTGYYEQY
v_call: TRBV27; j_call: TRBJ1-5; d_call: TRBD1; cdr3_aa: ASSPWTGRGNQPQH
v_call: TRBV28; j_call: TRBJ2-7; d_call: TRBD2; cdr3_aa: ASSRSGRHYEQY
v_call: TRBV7-2; j_call: TRBJ2-2; d_call: TRBD1; cdr3_aa: ASSPDRGTGELF
v_call: TRBV6-1; j_call: TRBJ2-1; d_call: TRBD2; cdr3_aa: ASSDGAGEGLNEQF
v_call: TRBV5-1; j_call: TRBJ2-1; d_call: TRBD2; cdr3_aa: ASSFSGGGYNEQF
v_call: TRBV27; j_call: TRBJ1-1; d_call: -; cdr3_aa: ASSFLQPWAEAF
v_call: TRBV28; j_call: TRBJ2-3; d_call: TRBD1; cdr3_aa: ASSSGQGVDTQY
v_call: TRBV6-6; j_call: TRBJ2-1; d_call: -; cdr3_aa: ASSRGLRVVYNEQF
v_call: TRBV7-9; j_call: TRBJ2-1; d_call: TRBD1; cdr3_aa: ASSPLSGTGVREQF
v_call: TRBV30; j_call: TRBJ1-2; d_call: TRBD1; cdr3_aa: AWDDRGQGDDYGYT
v_call: TRBV7-9; j_call: TRBJ2-3; d_call: -; cdr3_aa: ASSSRDSSLSTDTQY
v_call: TRBV28; j_call: TRBJ2-5; d_call: TRBD1; cdr3_aa: ASSFLTDRGHETQY
v_call: TRBV5-1; j_call: TRBJ2-3; d_call: -; cdr3_aa: ASAPLTHRGDTQY
v_call: TRBV2; j_call: TRBJ2-7; d_call: TRBD1; cdr3_aa: ASIGQGLSYEQY
v_call: TRBV6-6; j_call: TRBJ2-3; d_call: -; cdr3_aa: ASSYGVPQTQY
v_call: TRBV5-5; j_call: TRBJ2-7; d_call: TRBD2; cdr3_aa: ASSLLFSPRGSGVDEQY
v_call: TRBV27; j_call: TRBJ1-5; d_call: TRBD1; cdr3_aa: ASSGGYTGAQPQH
v_call: TRBV13; j_call: TRBJ1-2; d_call: -; cdr3_aa: ASSSQGHYGYT
v_call: TRBV7-3; j_call: TRBJ2-7; d_call: -; cdr3_aa: ASSFGLTYEQY
v_call: TRBV18; j_call: TRBJ1-1; d_call: -; cdr3_aa: ASSQHTGSRTEAF
v_call: TRBV5-1; j_call: TRBJ2-1; d_call: TRBD2; cdr3_aa: ASRPQGPGGAYNEQF
v_call: TRBV11-3; j_call: TRBJ2-2; d_call: -; cdr3_aa: ASSLRGGTGELF
v_call: TRBV29-1; j_call: TRBJ1-2; d_call: -; cdr3_aa: SVRAGSGYT
v_call: TRBV5-8; j_call: TRBJ2-5; d_call: TRBD2; cdr3_aa: ASSLKPGLAGAFQETQY
v_call: TRBV6-1; j_call: TRBJ1-1; d_call: -; cdr3_aa: ASATKGPYTEAF
v_call: TRBV4-1; j_call: TRBJ1-3; d_call: -; cdr3_aa: ASSQRRTDLGNTIY
v_call: TRBV7-3; j_call: TRBJ2-7; d_call: -; cdr3_aa: ASRISPAGEQY
v_call: TRBV6-5; j_call: TRBJ2-7; d_call: TRBD2; cdr3_aa: ASSYSLTSGYEQY
v_call: TRBV6-5; j_call: TRBJ1-4; d_call: -; cdr3_aa: ASSPGLTNEKLF
v_call: TRBV10-3; j_call: TRBJ2-2; d_call: TRBD1; cdr3_aa: AITGTGYTGELF
v_call: TRBV9; j_call: TRBJ2-7; d_call: TRBD1; cdr3_aa: ASSVAGDRVYEQY
v_call: TRBV29-1; j_call: TRBJ2-1; d_call: TRBD2; cdr3_aa: SVGTSGTNNEQF